The 10 T cell receptor beta chains reported below all come from one sample, sequenced in a study of PD-L1 blockade in urothelial cancer. TCRdb's copy holds only in-frame clones and misses some; the assay was immunoSEQ multiplex PCR. Here the sample spans 40,000 to 45,000 clones, approximately 81% being singletons. Time point described: peripheral blood 6 weeks after treatment start. This specimen was PBMCs, taken around atezolizumab (anti-PD-L1) treatment. Source of these receptors: an older man with urothelial cancer.

This sequence joins TRBV2 and TRBJ2-2; tentative D call: TRBD2 (6 bases). The germline gives CDR1 SNHLY, CDR2 FYNNEI. V lost 6 bases and J 0 bases, leaving 11 bases between the germline ends. The CDR3 is made up of 15 amino acids. In DNA, the CDR3 is TGTGCCAGCAGGGGGGGACTCGCGAACACCGGGGAGCTGTTTTTT. Amino acid sequence: CASRGGLANTGELFF.

The chain employs TRBV10-3 and TRBJ2-7; 9 bases fit TRBD2. The CDR3 has 14 residues. V shed 3 bases, J shed 5 bases, and the junction held 5 bases outside the gene matches. The germline V gene encodes CDR1 ENHRY and CDR2 SYGVKD. CDR3 amino acids: CAISDRTSGHEQYF. The CDR3 DNA is TGTGCCATCAGTGACCGAACTAGCGGGCACGAGCAGTACTTC.

This clone was counted between two and nine times. The chain joins TRBV7-8 to TRBJ1-1; possible D gene TRBD1, 6 bases. Trimming cost V 4 bases and J 4 bases, with 13 bases left between them. The CDR3 length is 14 residues. Germline V gene data show CDR1 as SGHVS and CDR2 as FQNEAQ. CDR3 bases: TGTGCCAGCAGCTCATTTGGGGGCGGCACTGAAGCTTTCTTT. It specifies CASSSFGGGTEAFF. The full variable domain, with the rest looked up from reference TRBV7-8 and TRBJ1-1, is GAGVSQSPRYKVAKRGQDVALRCDPISGHVSLFWYQQALGQGPEFLTYFQNEAQLDKSGLPSDRFFAERPEGSVSTLKIQRTQQEDSAVYLCASSSFGGGTEAFFGQGTRLTVV.

This clone was seen more than once but under ten times. The rearrangement joins TRBV28 to TRBJ1-4; D is undetermined. This CDR3 comprises 15 residues. From germline, CDR1 is MDHEN and CDR2 SYDVKM. V was trimmed by 4 bases and J by 7 bases, leaving 16 bases between them. CDR3 residues: CASSSTLGGGEKLFF. The CDR3 DNA reads as TGTGCCAGCAGTTCGACGCTAGGTGGTGGTGAAAAACTGTTTTTT.

This clone was counted between two and nine times. The V gene is TRBV18, the J gene TRBJ2-6, with D possibly being TRBD1 (5 bases). The CDR3 spans 15 residues. V dropped 4 bases and J dropped 1 base, with 8 bases sitting between them. Per germline, CDR1 KGHSH and CDR2 LQKENI. The CDR3 reads CASSLQGSGANVLTF. CDR3 DNA: TGTGCCAGCTCACTTCAGGGTTCTGGGGCCAACGTCCTGACTTTC.

The chain is built from TRBV5-4 and TRBJ2-1, with D possibly matching TRBD1 (6 bases). The CDR3 is made up of 13 amino acids. With 2 bases removed from V and 10 bases from J, the gap between germline ends came to 13 bases. Germline CDR1 reads SGHNT; CDR2 reads YYREEE (reference sequence). The CDR3 DNA follows: TGTGCCAGCAGCTTACCGGTAACAGGGGAGCAGTTCTTC. It codes for CASSLPVTGEQFF. Filled out from reference TRBV5-4 and TRBJ2-1, the complete variable domain reads ETGVTQSPTHLIKTRGQQVTLRCSSQSGHNTVSWYQQALGQGPQFIFQYYREEENGRGNFPPRFSGLQFPNYSSELNVNALELDDSALYLCASSLPVTGEQFFGPGTRLTVL.

The genes are TRBV4-1 and TRBJ1-1; no clear D gene. Germline lookup yields CDR1 MGHRA and CDR2 YSYEKL. The CDR3 totals 14 residues. V was cut by 3 bases and J by 7 bases, with 15 bases left in between. The CDR3: CASSHLGMDREAFF. In DNA, the CDR3 is TGCGCCAGCAGCCATCTCGGGATGGACCGTGAAGCTTTCTTT.

The gene calls are TRBV6-1 and TRBJ2-5; 7 bases fit TRBD2. The CDR3 is made up of 13 amino acids. V dropped 2 bases and J dropped 4; count of bases not matched to a gene: 1. The germline CDR1 and CDR2 sequences are MNHNS and SASEGT. CDR3 loop: CASSEWGGETQYF. The CDR3 region has the DNA TGTGCCAGCAGTGAATGGGGGGGAGAGACCCAGTACTTC.

This chain links TRBV5-1 with TRBJ2-7; tentative D call: TRBD2 (6 bases). CDR1 and CDR2 from the germline V gene are SGHRS and YFSETQ. V was clipped by 0 bases and J by 6 bases, with 19 bases between them. The CDR3 spans 16 residues. The chain's CDR3 is CASSLGGSGHLSEQYF. CDR3 nucleotides: TGCGCCAGCAGCTTGGGCGGTAGCGGTCACCTAAGCGAGCAGTACTTC.

The chain is built from TRBV19 and TRBJ2-1, with 9 positions matching TRBD1. The CDR3 contains 13 residues. J lost 7 bases, V lost 4 bases, and 2 bases had no gene match. Per the germline V gene, CDR1 is LNHDA and CDR2 is SQIVND (reference sequence). The CDR3 region is CASSTGTGNEQFF. CDR3 DNA sequence: TGTGCCAGTAGTACCGGGACAGGGAATGAGCAGTTCTTC.